A selection of T cell receptor beta chains follows, all from one sample in a study of metastatic and nonmetastatic thyroid tumors. TCRdb recomputed clones from the PCR reads via MiXCR. The sample carries over 45,000 clones, approximately 20% recorded once. Sequenced input: blood. The receptors come from a male donor with papillary thyroid cancer or a benign thyroid nodule (not recorded which). Some clones in this sample may be carry-over from other donors' samples. CDR3s include the opening cysteine and the closing phenylalanine or tryptophan. Each record gives: D gene, clone size, J gene, V gene, CDR3 DNA, CDR3 protein. The D gene is left open where the match is weak. The listing skips clone size in some rows; elsewhere it reads once, few, many or a size class.

>-|few|TRBJ1-5|TRBV12-3/TRBV12-4
TGTGCCAGCAGTTTTGGACGTGGCAATCAGCCCCAGCATTTT
CASSFGRGNQPQHF
>TRBD2|few|TRBJ2-7|TRBV20-1
TGCAGTGCTAGTGGTCTGGGGGGGAGGGAAGCCTACGAGCAGTACTTC
CSASGLGGREAYEQYF
>-|-|TRBJ1-1|TRBV18
TGTGCCAGCTCACCGGCCGTGAACACTGAAGCTTTCTTT
CASSPAVNTEAFF
>TRBD1|once|TRBJ1-6|TRBV6-2/TRBV6-3
TGTGCCAGCAGTAATCCCGAGTGGGGGACAGGGTTTTCCTATAATTCACCCCTCCACTTT
CASSNPEWGTGFSYNSPLHF
>-|-|TRBJ2-7|TRBV5-4
TGTGCCAGCAGCAACCAGGGGGGGTACGAGCAGTACTTC
CASSNQGGYEQYF
>TRBD2|-|TRBJ2-7|TRBV7-8
TGTGCCAGCAGCTTAGCGGGACTAGCAAAATACGAGCAGTACTTC
CASSLAGLAKYEQYF
>TRBD1|-|TRBJ1-1|TRBV5-6
TGCGCCAGCAGCCCGACAGGGTGCACTGAAGCTTTCTTT
CASSPTGCTEAFF
>-|-|TRBJ1-6|TRBV5-1
TGCGCCAGCAGCTTTTATGATAATTCACCCCTCCACTTT
CASSFYDNSPLHF
>TRBD1|many|TRBJ2-1|TRBV7-8
TGTGCCAGCAGTGGACAGGCGTACAATGAGCAGTTCTTC
CASSGQAYNEQFF
>-|-|TRBJ2-3|TRBV5-1
TGCGCCAGCAGCTCAGGCTTGTGGGGGGAGAGCACGCAGTATTTT
CASSSGLWGESTQYF
>TRBD2|many|TRBJ2-1|TRBV18
TGTGCCAGCTACGCCGGGGGAGCGGGAGTTAATGAGCAGTTCTTC
CASYAGGAGVNEQFF
>-|-|TRBJ1-4|TRBV20-1
TGCAGTGCTAGGGCGTCTGGGGCGGACGAAAAACTGTTTTTT
CSARASGADEKLFF
>-|many|TRBJ2-5|TRBV6-1
TGTGCCAGCAGTGATTGGGCAGACCAAGAGACCCAGTACTTC
CASSDWADQETQYF
>-|many|TRBJ1-6|TRBV6-5
TGTGCCAGCAGTTCCCATTTGAGGGTAATGGAGAATTCACCCCTCCACTTT
CASSSHLRVMENSPLHF
>-|many|TRBJ2-1|TRBV27
TGTGCCAGCAGTTTCCTCGGACCCACCAATGAGCAGTTCTTC
CASSFLGPTNEQFF
>-|many|TRBJ1-6|TRBV27
TGTGCCAGCAGTCCAACAGGGTATAATTCACCCCTCCACTTT
CASSPTGYNSPLHF
>-|few|TRBJ2-1|TRBV5-4
TGTGCCAGCAGCTTGGTTCAATGGAGCTCCTACAATGGGCAGTTCTTC
CASSLVQWSSYNGQFF
>-|many|TRBJ2-3|TRBV5-1
TGCGCCAGCCGCCAGGCAAATACGCAGTATTTT
CASRQANTQYF
>-|many|TRBJ1-1|TRBV27
TGTGCCAGCAGTTCACATTTGAACACTGAAGCTTTCTTT
CASSSHLNTEAFF
>TRBD2|many|TRBJ2-2|TRBV6-1
TGTGCCAGCAAAGGACTAGCGGGACTGAACACCGGGGAGCTGTTTTTT
CASKGLAGLNTGELFF
>-|-|TRBJ1-4|TRBV5-4
TGTGCCAGCAGCACAAACAGGGATGAAAAACTGTTTTTT
CASSTNRDEKLFF
>-|few|TRBJ1-2|TRBV2
TGTGCCAGCAGTGGGGAGGAGGCGTGGGGCTACACCTTC
CASSGEEAWGYTF
>TRBD1|many|TRBJ1-3|TRBV28
TGTGCCAGCCAGGACAGGGCGGGCAACACCATATATTTT
CASQDRAGNTIYF
>-|many|TRBJ1-5|TRBV19
TGTGCCAGTAGTATATACAGGGTCTGGCAGCCCCAGCATTTT
CASSIYRVWQPQHF
>-|few|TRBJ1-1|TRBV11-2
TGTGCCAGCAGCTTAGCCAGGTACACTGAAGCTTTCTTT
CASSLARYTEAFF
>-|many|TRBJ1-6|TRBV18
TGTGCCAGCTCCCAAGGACGCCAGGGGCGGGCTTCACCCCTCCACTTT
CASSQGRQGRASPLHF
>-|few|TRBJ2-1|TRBV2
TGTGCCACCCGTCGGGGGAACAATGAGCAGTTCTTC
CATRRGNNEQFF
>TRBD1|many|TRBJ1-1|TRBV2
TGTGCCAGCAGTGAACCCCACAGGGGGAACACTGAAGCTTTCTTT
CASSEPHRGNTEAFF
>-|few|TRBJ1-4|TRBV2
TGTGCCAGCAGTCGTGGGGGGGTGGAAAAACTGTTTTTT
CASSRGGVEKLFF
>-|-|TRBJ1-1|TRBV7-9
TGTGCCAGCTGCTCCAGCGTGATGAACACTGAAGCTTTCTTT
CASCSSVMNTEAFF
>TRBD2|-|TRBJ2-3|TRBV20-1
TGCAGTGCTAGTGTAGCGGGAGTGGCAGATACGCAGTATTTT
CSASVAGVADTQYF
>TRBD1|few|TRBJ1-5|TRBV6-1
TGTGCCAGCAGGGACAGGGGGTTTGGCAATCAGCCCCAGCATTTT
CASRDRGFGNQPQHF
>-|many|TRBJ1-2|TRBV11-2
TGTGCCAGCAGCCCGACGTGGACAGCTTTTAACTATGGCTACACCTTC
CASSPTWTAFNYGYTF
>-|many|TRBJ1-3|TRBV7-9
TGTGCCAGCAGCCCCCGGGACATCTCTGGAAACACCATATATTTT
CASSPRDISGNTIYF
>TRBD2|medium-sized|TRBJ2-7|TRBV4-1
TGCGCCAGCAGCTCCTTCGAGCGGGGAACCTACGAGCAGTACTTC
CASSSFERGTYEQYF
>-|-|TRBJ2-2|TRBV5-1
TGCGCCAGCACCTGGACACCTAACACCGGGGAGCTGTTTTTT
CASTWTPNTGELFF
>-|many|TRBJ2-1|TRBV2
TGTGCCAGCGGGTTGGGCGTTGAGCAGTTCTTC
CASGLGVEQFF
>-|few|TRBJ1-1|TRBV12-3/TRBV12-4
TGTGCCAGCAGTTTGGAGATGGGAGCTGAAGCTTTCTTT
CASSLEMGAEAFF
>TRBD2|-|TRBJ2-1|TRBV6-1
TGTGCCGGCAGACTAGCGGGAGGGAACAATGAGCAGTTCTTC
CAGRLAGGNNEQFF
>-|many|TRBJ1-5|TRBV18
TGTGCCAGCTCACCAAGTGGAAGGGGCGCAATCAAGGATCAGCCCCAGCATTTT
CASSPSGRGAIKDQPQHF
>-|many|TRBJ1-5|TRBV19
TGTGCCAGTAGTAATGGACAGAACAATCAGCCCCAGCATTTT
CASSNGQNNQPQHF
>-|-|TRBJ2-2|TRBV12-3/TRBV12-4
TGTGCCAGCAGGGGGTATGCCGGGGAGCTGTTTTTT
CASRGYAGELFF
>-|many|TRBJ1-1|TRBV18
TGTGCCAGCTCTACCGGGGTTCACACTGAAGCTTTCTTT
CASSTGVHTEAFF
>-|-|TRBJ1-3|TRBV13
TGTGCCAGCAGCCGGGGCTCTGGAAACACCATATATTTT
CASSRGSGNTIYF
>-|many|TRBJ1-2|TRBV28
TGTGCCAGCAGTTCATGGGCCTTCGGCTACACCTTC
CASSSWAFGYTF
>-|many|TRBJ1-1|TRBV30
TGTGCCTGGAGTCTAGGGAGCACTGAAGCTTTCTTT
CAWSLGSTEAFF
>-|few|TRBJ1-5|TRBV30
TGTGCCTGGACGGGAGGCGTAGGTAGCAATCAGCCCCAGCATTTT
CAWTGGVGSNQPQHF
>-|few|TRBJ1-3|TRBV10-3
TGTGCCATCAGTGGTTACGGAGGCTCTGGAAACACCATATATTTT
CAISGYGGSGNTIYF
>TRBD2|many|TRBJ2-1|TRBV6-1
TGTGCCAGCAGTGATGGACTAGCGGACTACAATGAGCAGTTCTTC
CASSDGLADYNEQFF
>-|-|TRBJ2-2|TRBV5-1
TGCGCCAGCAAAGTCGGGGCGGACAACACCGGGGAGCTGTTTTTT
CASKVGADNTGELFF